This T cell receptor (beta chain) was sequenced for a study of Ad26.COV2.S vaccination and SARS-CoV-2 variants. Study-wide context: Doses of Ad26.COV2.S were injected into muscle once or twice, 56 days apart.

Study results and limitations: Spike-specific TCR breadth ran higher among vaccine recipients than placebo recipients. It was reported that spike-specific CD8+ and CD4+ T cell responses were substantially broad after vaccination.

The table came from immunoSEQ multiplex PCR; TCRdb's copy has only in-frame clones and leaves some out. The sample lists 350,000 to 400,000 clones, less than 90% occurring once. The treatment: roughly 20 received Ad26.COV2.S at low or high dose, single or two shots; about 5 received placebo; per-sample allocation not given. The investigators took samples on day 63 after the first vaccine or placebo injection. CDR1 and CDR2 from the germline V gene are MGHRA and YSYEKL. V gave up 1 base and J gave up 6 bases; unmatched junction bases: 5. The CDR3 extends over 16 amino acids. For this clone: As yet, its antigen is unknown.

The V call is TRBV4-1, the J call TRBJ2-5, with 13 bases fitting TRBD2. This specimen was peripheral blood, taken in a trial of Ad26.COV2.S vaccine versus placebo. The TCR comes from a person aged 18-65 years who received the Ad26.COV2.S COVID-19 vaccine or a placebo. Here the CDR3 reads CASSQGTSGGRKTQYF. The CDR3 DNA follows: TGCGCCAGCAGCCAAGGGACTAGCGGGGGAAGGAAGACCCAGTACTTC.